The 17 T cell receptor beta chains in this list originate from one sample, sequenced in a study of T cell repertoires in cytomegalovirus infection (dated by TCRdb to the late 2010s). The reads were generated on an Illumina HiSeq 1500. TCRdb ran its own pipeline on the public reads, namely fastp trimming at Q25 and MiXCR clone calling, and kept in-frame beta chains. Merged by CDR3 protein, the rows form single entries marked with the most common genes and DNA. This sample has around 530,000 distinct CDR3 sequences in its table, and 15% to 20% of those were observed once. About 24% of the sample is in the top ten clones. Input material: CD8+ T cells from PBMCs. These receptors originate from a human donor in good health (CMV status not recorded). Some clones in this sample may be carry-over from other donors' samples.

The table lists this clonotype with many counts. This chain links TRBV24-1 with TRBJ2-2; 13 bases are shared with TRBD2. Looked up from germline, CDR1 is KGHDR and CDR2 is SFDVKD. Trimming cost V 3 bases and J 3 bases; bases outside gene matches: 9. The CDR3 consists of 19 residues. For the CDR3, the DNA is TGTGCCACCAGTGATCCGGAAACTAGCGGGAGGGCTTACACCGGGGAGCTGTTTTTT. Amino acids: CATSDPETSGRAYTGELFF.

The table lists this clonotype with many counts. The chain has TRBV20-1 and TRBJ1-5, with D tentatively TRBD1 (6 bases). The V gene lost 6 bases and the J gene lost 2 bases, with 23 bases spanning the gap. Germline V gene sequence: CDR1 DFQATT, CDR2 SNEGSKA (reference sequence). The CDR3 extends over 17 amino acids. CDR3 residues: CSAITNKGVFGNQPQHF. In nucleotides, the CDR3 is TGCAGTGCCATCACAAATAAGGGGGTTTTTGGCAATCAGCCCCAGCATTTT.

A few counts support this clonotype. The chain recombines TRBV14 with TRBJ2-2; 9 bases fit TRBD1. The CDR3 spans 13 residues. The J segment lost 6 bases and the V segment lost 11 bases, leaving 7 bases of the junction unmatched. CDR1 is SGHDN and CDR2 is FVKESK in the germline V gene. CDR3 region: CAWDREPPGELFF. For the CDR3, the DNA is TGTGCCTGGGACAGGGAACCTCCCGGGGAGCTGTTTTTT.

In the case of this clonotype: A read error is possible here, since a much larger clone lies one base away. The missing conserved phenylalanine or tryptophan at the end of this CDR3 makes a read error likely. This chain links TRBV19 with TRBJ2-5; TRBD1 matches at 8 bases. Germline V gene data show CDR1 as LNHDA and CDR2 as SQIVND (reference sequence). J was trimmed by 2 bases and V by 3 bases; bases with no gene match: 5. The CDR3 consists of 15 residues. The CDR3 DNA is TGTGCCAGTAGTATCGCAGGGGGCGTACAAGAGACCCAGTACTTG. Encoded protein: CASSIAGGVQETQYL.

In its sample, this clonotype was seen many times. The chain combines TRBV7-9 with TRBJ2-7; the D gene is possibly TRBD1 (6 bases). This CDR3 has 16 residues. Germline V gene lookup returns CDR1 SEHNR and CDR2 FQNEAQ (reference sequence). Trimming removed 4 bases from V and 0 bases from J, with 16 bases in between. The CDR3 reads CASSYLEGTNSYEQYF. CDR3 nucleotide sequence: TGTGCCAGCAGCTATTTAGAAGGGACAAACTCCTACGAGCAGTACTTC.

This clonotype has a count of ten or more. The V and J genes are TRBV12-3 or TRBV12-4 and TRBJ1-2; 8 nucleotides match TRBD1. Losses at the gene ends were 5 bases for V and 1 base for J; bases not matched to a gene: 12. This CDR3 is 17 amino acids long. The CDR3: CASSRSSNRGDNYGYTF. The DNA for the CDR3 is TGTGCCAGCAGTAGATCGTCCAACAGGGGGGATAACTATGGCTACACCTTC.

This rearrangement joins TRBV3-1 to TRBJ2-7; no clear D. V lost 8 bases and J lost 3, with 11 bases in between. The length of the CDR3 is 12 residues. Per germline, CDR1 LGHDT and CDR2 YNNKEL (reference sequence). CDR3 DNA sequence: TGTGCCAGCGGGGAAGGGAACTACGAGCAGTACTTC. Protein product: CASGEGNYEQYF.

This clonotype was counted a few times. The CDR3 DNA reads TGCAGTGCTGGGGGAAGGGATGGTGGAAACACCATATATTTT. Protein sequence: CSAGGRDGGNTIYF. The chain has TRBV20-1 and TRBJ1-3, with a weak D call TRBD1 (5 bases). Germline assignment: CDR1 DFQATT and CDR2 SNEGSKA (reference sequence). The CDR3 consists of 14 residues. The V end was cut by 5 bases, the J end by 3 bases, with 14 bases between.

This clonotype showed up just a few times. The gene calls are TRBV29-1 and TRBJ2-1; maybe TRBD2 (6 bases). The germline CDR1 and CDR2 sequences are SQVTM and ANQGSEA. There are 11 residues in the CDR3. Trimming left V 4 bases short and J 8 bases short, with 9 bases between. CDR3: CSVATSYEQFF. CDR3 DNA sequence: TGCAGCGTTGCAACTAGCTATGAGCAGTTCTTC.

This sequence joins TRBV24-1 and TRBJ2-7; TRBD1 agrees at 9 bases. The V gene end was trimmed by 3 bases and the J gene end by 1 base; junction bases not matched to a gene: 6. Per germline, CDR1 KGHDR and CDR2 SFDVKD. CDR3 length: 16 residues. CDR3 nucleotides: TGTGCCACCAGTGATGGGACCGGGACAGGGTCCTACGAGCAGTACTTC. Its protein is CATSDGTGTGSYEQYF.

This chain joins TRBV6-1 and TRBJ1-1; TRBD1 matches at 11 bases. This CDR3 contains 16 residues. The junction had 5 bases not matched to a gene; V was cut back by 5 bases and J by 0 bases. Germline assignment: CDR1 MNHNS and CDR2 SASEGT. CDR3 DNA: TGTGCCAGCAGTTGGGGACAGGGGGGGCTGAACACTGAAGCTTTCTTT. Its translation is CASSWGQGGLNTEAFF.

This clonotype was observed at least ten times. The rearrangement joins TRBV7-9 to TRBJ2-1; 9 positions match TRBD1. In germline, CDR1 is SEHNR, CDR2 FQNEAQ (reference sequence). V shed 4 bases, J shed 4 bases, and the junction held 5 bases outside the gene matches. The CDR3 has 15 amino acids. This chain's CDR3 is CASSWNRGLYNEQFF. CDR3 coding DNA: TGTGCCAGCAGCTGGAACAGGGGGCTTTACAATGAGCAGTTCTTC. Drawing the rest from reference TRBV7-9 and TRBJ2-1, the complete variable domain is DTGVSQNPRHKITKRGQNVTFRCDPISEHNRLYWYRQTLGQGPEFLTYFQNEAQLEKSRLLSDRFSAERPKGSFSTLEIQRTEQGDSAMYLCASSWNRGLYNEQFFGPGTRLTVL.

The sample holds many counts of this clonotype. The chain links TRBV7-6 to TRBJ2-5, with 11 bases lining up with TRBD1. CDR1 is SGHVS and CDR2 is FNYEAQ in the germline V gene. V was pared by 4 bases and J by 3 bases, with 1 base of the junction left unmatched. This CDR3 is built from 14 residues. As DNA, the CDR3 is TGTGCCAGCAGCTCGGGACAGGGGGAAGAGACCCAGTACTTC. Translation: CASSSGQGEETQYF.

This clonotype has a count of ten or more. The chain recombines TRBV7-6 with TRBJ2-3; 14 nucleotides align to TRBD2. This CDR3 has 14 amino acids. In germline, CDR1 is SGHVS, CDR2 FNYEAQ. J gave up 10 bases and V 4 bases, and 4 bases lay outside the gene matches. The CDR3 DNA reads as TGTGCCAGCAGCTCGGGACTAGCGGGGGAGGCGCAGTATTTT. Residues: CASSSGLAGEAQYF.

This clonotype occurred many times. This chain joins TRBV11-2 and TRBJ2-5; TRBD1 agrees at 8 bases. CDR1 and CDR2 (germline): SGHAT, FQNNGV. The CDR3 length is 17 residues. Trimming at V came to 5 bases and at J to 3 bases, leaving 14 bases not matched to a gene. The CDR3 reads CASSLNPDRAGEETQYF. The CDR3 nucleotides are TGTGCCAGCAGCCTAAACCCGGACAGGGCTGGTGAAGAGACCCAGTACTTC.

This chain connects TRBV5-4 to TRBJ1-1; D remains unclear. The CDR3 is made up of 16 amino acids. The germline gives CDR1 SGHNT, CDR2 YYREEE (reference sequence). V was shortened by 2 bases and J by 3 bases, with 17 bases between the two germline ends. The CDR3 nucleotides read TGTGCCAGCAGCTTCGTTCGGCATCCCCCGCACACTGAAGCTTTCTTT. Protein product: CASSFVRHPPHTEAFF.

This clonotype was seen many times. The rearrangement joins TRBV7-4 to TRBJ2-7; D perhaps matches TRBD1 (5 bases). CDR1 and CDR2 (germline): SGHVT, SQSDAQ. The ends were cut back, 5 bases at V and 2 bases at J, with 16 bases in the middle. CDR3 size: 15 residues. Written as DNA, the CDR3 is TGTGCCAGCAGCCCCCCGACAGACATCCCCTACGAGCAGTACTTC. Translated, it gives CASSPPTDIPYEQYF.